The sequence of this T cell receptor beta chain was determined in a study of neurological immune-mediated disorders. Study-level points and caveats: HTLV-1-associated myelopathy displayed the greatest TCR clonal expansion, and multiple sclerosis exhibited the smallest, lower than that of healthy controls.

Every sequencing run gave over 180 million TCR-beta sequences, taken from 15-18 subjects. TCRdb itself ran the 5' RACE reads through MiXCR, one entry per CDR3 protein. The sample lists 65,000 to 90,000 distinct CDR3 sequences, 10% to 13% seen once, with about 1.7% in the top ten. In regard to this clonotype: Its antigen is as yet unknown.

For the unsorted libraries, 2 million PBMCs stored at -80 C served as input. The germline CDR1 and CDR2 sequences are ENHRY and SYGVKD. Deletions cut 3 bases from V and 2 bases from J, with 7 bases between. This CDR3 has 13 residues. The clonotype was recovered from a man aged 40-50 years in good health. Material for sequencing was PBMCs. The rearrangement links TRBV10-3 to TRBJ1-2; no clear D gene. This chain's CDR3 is CAISEPGNYGYTF. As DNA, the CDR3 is TGTGCCATCAGTGAACCGGGGAACTATGGCTACACCTTC.